One and the same sample provided the 19 T cell receptor beta chains below, sequenced in a study of shared clonotypes between healthy human individuals. The table came from immunoSEQ multiplex PCR; TCRdb's copy has only in-frame clones and leaves some out. The sample yields around 620,000 clones, about 95% seen once. The naive CD8 population came from CD45RO-negative cells selected for CCR7, without terminally differentiated effector memory CD45RA+ cells. Sequenced: naive CD8+ T cells sorted from blood. Source of these receptors: a woman aged 25 to 45 in good health.

This clone appeared a few times. V gene TRBV30 combines with J gene TRBJ1-1, with D tentatively TRBD1 (5 bases). There are 15 residues in the CDR3. Trimming took off 0 bases at V and 1 base at J, with 12 bases between the two ends. The germline gives CDR1 GTSNPN, CDR2 SVGIG (reference sequence). The CDR3 loop reads CAWSVGSTGNTEAFF. The CDR3 coding sequence is TGTGCCTGGAGTGTAGGTTCTACAGGGAACACTGAAGCTTTCTTT.

The chain links TRBV28 to TRBJ2-1, with D uncertain. Between the trimmed V and J ends, which lost 3 bases and 3 bases, there was a span of 6 bases. This CDR3 is built from 13 residues. Looked up from germline, CDR1 is MDHEN and CDR2 is SYDVKM. The CDR3 region is CASSLPLYNEQFF. DNA of the CDR3: TGTGCCAGCAGTTTGCCGCTCTACAATGAGCAGTTCTTC.

V is TRBV19 and J is TRBJ1-5, with unresolved D. V was trimmed by 3 bases and J by 1 base, leaving 13 bases between them. There are 16 residues in the CDR3. CDR1 is LNHDA and CDR2 is SQIVND in the germline V gene (reference sequence). CDR3 in DNA: TGTGCCAGTAGTATGGTCTTTGCCACGAGCAATCAGCCCCAGCATTTT. It translates to CASSMVFATSNQPQHF.

The CDR3 nucleotides read TGTGCCAGCAGTGAAGCGCACTTCGTCAATCAGCCCCAGCATTTT. This sequence encodes CASSEAHFVNQPQHF. The chain joins TRBV6-1 to TRBJ1-5, with no clear D. CDR1 and CDR2 from the germline V gene are MNHNS and SASEGT. V gave up 0 bases and J gave up 3 bases, with 9 bases separating them. CDR3 size: 15 residues.

This chain joins TRBV20-1 and TRBJ2-7; D might be TRBD2 (5 bases). The CDR3 has 10 amino acids. From germline, CDR1 is DFQATT and CDR2 SNEGSKA (reference sequence). CDR3 protein: CRAGGYEQYF. CDR3 nucleotide sequence: TGCAGAGCAGGAGGCTACGAGCAGTACTTC.

This clone was observed once. The chain carries TRBV9 and TRBJ1-3; no reliable D call. Germline lookup yields CDR1 SGDLS and CDR2 YYNGEE. The CDR3 has 14 residues. The V end lost 6 bases, the J end lost 0 bases, and 10 bases lay between the germline ends. The CDR3 DNA is TGTGCCAGCAACTCCGGGCCCTCTGGAAACACCATATATTTT. Encoded protein: CASNSGPSGNTIYF.

This sequence joins TRBV9 and TRBJ1-1; 7 positions match TRBD1. Germline values: CDR1 SGDLS, CDR2 YYNGEE. With 4 bases clipped from V and 8 bases from J, the junction kept 5 bases outside the gene matches. This CDR3 is built from 12 residues. CDR3 sequence: CASSPLGGEAFF. CDR3 in DNA: TGTGCCAGCAGCCCACTAGGGGGCGAAGCTTTCTTT.

The CDR3 DNA follows: TGTGCCAGCAAGAAGGGAGGGACAGGGGGCGCCCGGGAATATGGCTACACCTTC. This gives the protein CASKKGGTGGAREYGYTF. The chain couples TRBV25-1 to TRBJ1-2, with 12 positions matching TRBD1. The CDR3 covers 18 residues. Germline trimming cut 7 bases from V and 5 bases from J; bases unmatched to any gene: 17. CDR1 MGHDK and CDR2 SYGVNS come from the germline V gene.

This sequence joins TRBV28 and TRBJ1-1, with D unresolved. The V end was cut by 2 bases, the J end by 2 bases, with 12 bases between. CDR3 size: 15 residues. Germline CDR1 reads MDHEN; CDR2 reads SYDVKM. CDR3 protein: CASSLSVGLNTEAFF. CDR3 nucleotide sequence: TGTGCCAGCAGTTTAAGCGTCGGTCTAAACACTGAAGCTTTCTTT.

With regard to this clone: Other DNA sequences from this sample encode an identical CDR3 as well. The V gene is TRBV9, the J gene TRBJ1-1, with D unclear. Trimming left V 0 bases short and J 0 bases short, with 9 bases between. Germline-derived CDR1 and CDR2 are SGDLS and YYNGEE. The CDR3 covers 15 residues. The CDR3, as DNA: TGTGCCAGCAGCGTAGTTCCAGATTTGAACACTGAAGCTTTCTTT. Its protein product is CASSVVPDLNTEAFF.

The rearrangement joins TRBV7-9 to TRBJ1-1; 8 bases are a match to TRBD1. After removal of 0 bases from V and 3 bases from J, the junction contained 3 bases not matched to a gene. The CDR3 has 15 residues. Germline V gene sequence: CDR1 SEHNR, CDR2 FQNEAQ (reference sequence). The CDR3: CASSLAAGGDTEAFF. The DNA of the CDR3 is TGTGCCAGCAGCTTAGCGGCAGGGGGCGACACTGAAGCTTTCTTT. The complete variable domain, with remaining parts taken from reference TRBV7-9 and TRBJ1-1, reads DTGVSQNPRHKITKRGQNVTFRCDPISEHNRLYWYRQTLGQGPEFLTYFQNEAQLEKSRLLSDRFSAERPKGSFSTLEIQRTEQGDSAMYLCASSLAAGGDTEAFFGQGTRLTVV.

V gene TRBV6-1 combines with J gene TRBJ1-5; a weak D match, TRBD1 (5 bases). In germline, CDR1 is MNHNS, CDR2 SASEGT. This CDR3 spans 15 amino acids. V lost 3 bases to trimming and J lost 3 bases, with 12 bases between them. Written as DNA, the CDR3 is TGTGCCAGCAGTGAGTATGGGGGGTACAATCAGCCCCAGCATTTT. This codes for CASSEYGGYNQPQHF.

In its sample, this clone was seen once. The V and J genes are TRBV11-2 and TRBJ2-1; D is possibly TRBD2 (6 bases). Germline V gives CDR1 SGHAT, CDR2 FQNNGV. This CDR3 is built from 14 residues. Trimming took off 5 bases at V and 0 bases at J, with 8 bases between the two ends. CDR3 protein: CASSRAGSYNEQFF. CDR3 bases: TGTGCCAGCAGCAGAGCGGGCTCCTACAATGAGCAGTTCTTC.

The rearrangement uses TRBV7-9 and TRBJ2-1, with 11 positions matching TRBD2. Unmatched junction bases numbered 0, after V lost 3 bases and J lost 2 bases. The CDR3 runs 15 residues. The germline V gene has CDR1 SEHNR and CDR2 FQNEAQ (reference sequence). Here the CDR3 reads CASSLGLAAYNEQFF. The CDR3 bases are TGTGCCAGCAGCTTGGGACTAGCGGCCTACAATGAGCAGTTCTTC.

The chain uses TRBV7-8 and TRBJ2-7; 10 nucleotides match TRBD2. The J segment lost 6 bases and the V segment lost 5 bases, leaving 4 bases of the junction unmatched. This CDR3 region has 13 residues. Germline V gene lookup returns CDR1 SGHVS and CDR2 FQNEAQ. CDR3 nucleotides: TGTGCCAGCAGCCTCTCTAGCGGGAGCGAGCAGTACTTC. Encoded protein: CASSLSSGSEQYF.

This chain joins TRBV27 and TRBJ2-7; D may be TRBD1 (5 bases). V gave up 0 bases and J gave up 6 bases, with 9 bases separating them. Germline CDR1 and CDR2: MNHEY and SMNVEV (reference sequence). This CDR3 has 13 amino acids. CDR3 loop: CASSLSRVSEQYF. In DNA, the CDR3 is TGTGCCAGCAGTTTATCCAGGGTGTCCGAGCAGTACTTC.

This chain uses TRBV7-6 with TRBJ2-7, with D uncertain. CDR1 is SGHVS, CDR2 FNYEAQ, per germline. The CDR3 has 11 residues. The V end lost 4 bases, the J end lost 7 bases, and 8 bases lay between the germline ends. In DNA form, the CDR3 reads TGTGCCAGCAGCTCGAGAGAGGAGCAGTACTTC. Its protein is CASSSREEQYF.

The rearrangement links TRBV27 to TRBJ2-7; no clear D gene. V was clipped by 0 bases and J by 4 bases, with 13 bases between them. The V gene's germline CDR1 is MNHEY and CDR2 SMNVEV (reference sequence). This CDR3 region has 15 residues. The CDR3 DNA follows: TGTGCCAGCAGTTTATCCCTGGGTTTCGAATACGAGCAGTACTTC. It codes for CASSLSLGFEYEQYF.

J is TRBJ2-7 and V is TRBV6-1; D is perhaps TRBD1 (6 bases). Germline lookup yields CDR1 MNHNS and CDR2 SASEGT. V lost 1 base and J 2 bases, leaving 18 bases between the germline ends. CDR3 length: 17 residues. The CDR3 protein is CASSEVVKRQATYEQYF. In nucleotides, the CDR3 is TGTGCCAGCAGTGAAGTAGTGAAGAGACAGGCGACCTACGAGCAGTACTTC.